The next 17 T cell receptor beta chains were all read from a single sample in a study of beta chain features in type 1 diabetes. Isolated RNA was reverse transcribed in full, so expressed TCRB transcripts were sequenced. Using immunoSEQ multiplex PCR, the repertoire was profiled, and TCRdb retains in-frame clones only, with some absent. The sample carries about 620,000 clones, about a sixth recorded once. The sequenced sample was naive CD4+ T cells from blood. The receptors were sampled from a man aged 18 to 29 in good health.

There are a few counts of this clone. The chain joins TRBV28 to TRBJ2-7; 7 bases align to TRBD2. Per germline, CDR1 MDHEN and CDR2 SYDVKM. V trimming: 3 bases; J trimming: 5 bases; junction bases outside the gene matches: 4. The CDR3 has 13 residues. The CDR3 DNA follows: TGTGCCAGCAGTTTCAGACTAGCCCACGAGCAGTACTTC. Encoded protein: CASSFRLAHEQYF.

The chain is built from TRBV29-1 and TRBJ1-2, with 9 bases that match TRBD1. The CDR3 length is 15 residues. Trimming cost V 6 bases and J 8 bases; bases outside gene matches: 16. Germline loops: CDR1 SQVTM, CDR2 ANQGSEA. Written as DNA, the CDR3 is TGCAGCGTGGCAGATTCGGGACAGGGTATGGGCGGCTACACCTTC. It specifies CSVADSGQGMGGYTF.

The chain has TRBV6-1 and TRBJ1-5; unclear D gene. CDR3 length: 13 amino acids. CDR1 MNHNS and CDR2 SASEGT come from the germline V gene. V was cut by 1 base and J by 4 bases, with 5 bases left in between. The DNA of the CDR3 is TGTGCCAGCAGTGAAGGCCAGAATCAGCCCCAGCATTTT. Protein sequence: CASSEGQNQPQHF.

This clone has more than one count but fewer than ten. The V gene is TRBV29-1, the J gene TRBJ2-2, with D uncertain. V dropped 7 bases and J dropped 1 base, with 13 bases sitting between them. The CDR3 runs 14 residues. CDR1 is SQVTM, CDR2 ANQGSEA, per germline. The CDR3 reads CSAAHTVNTGELFF. DNA for the CDR3: TGCAGCGCCGCCCACACCGTGAACACCGGGGAGCTGTTTTTT.

The chain links TRBV5-1 to TRBJ2-2; D is undetermined. This CDR3 is built from 13 residues. With 0 bases removed from V and 6 bases from J, the gap between germline ends came to 6 bases. CDR1 is SGHRS, CDR2 YFSETQ, per germline. CDR3 DNA: TGCGCCAGCAGCTTGGGTGTGGCCGGGGAGCTGTTTTTT. Residues: CASSLGVAGELFF.

The rearrangement joins TRBV5-4 to TRBJ2-6; perhaps TRBD1 as D (6 bases). There are 15 residues in the CDR3. Deletions cut 4 bases from V and 3 bases from J, with 11 bases between. Germline lookup yields CDR1 SGHNT and CDR2 YYREEE (reference sequence). The CDR3 DNA reads as TGTGCCAGCAGCATAGACAGGCGTGGGGCCAACGTCCTGACTTTC. Amino acid sequence: CASSIDRRGANVLTF.

Only a few counts were recorded for this clone. The chain employs TRBV14 and TRBJ1-6, with a possible D match to TRBD1 (5 bases). Germline V lookup: CDR1 SGHDN, CDR2 FVKESK. The CDR3 spans 16 residues. Trimming shortened V by 0 bases and J by 8 bases, and 14 bases separated the two germline ends. The CDR3 sequence: CASSQEVAGFDSPLHF. For the CDR3, the DNA is TGTGCCAGCAGCCAAGAGGTGGCAGGGTTTGATTCACCCCTCCACTTT.

A few counts support this clone. This chain uses TRBV6-5 with TRBJ2-7; D remains ambiguous. The V end was cut by 7 bases, the J end by 0 bases, with 10 bases between. CDR1 is MNHEY, CDR2 SVGAGI, per germline. The length of the CDR3 is 13 residues. The CDR3 DNA follows: TGTGCCAGCAAGACCCACAACTCCTACGAGCAGTACTTC. Its protein product is CASKTHNSYEQYF.

The CDR3 nucleotides read TGCGCCAGCAGCTTGGGCAGCCGCGGGGACGAGCAGTACTTC. Residues: CASSLGSRGDEQYF. This rearrangement joins TRBV5-1 to TRBJ2-7; the D gene is possibly TRBD2 (6 bases). Trimming removed 0 bases at V and 5 bases at J, with 12 bases between. The CDR3 consists of 14 residues. Germline V gene sequence: CDR1 SGHRS, CDR2 YFSETQ. The full variable domain, rest sourced from reference TRBV5-1 and TRBJ2-7, is KAGVTQTPRYLIKTRGQQVTLSCSPISGHRSVSWYQQTPGQGLQFLFEYFSETQRNKGNFPGRFSGRQFSNSRSEMNVSTLELGDSALYLCASSLGSRGDEQYFGPGTRLTVT.

This sequence joins TRBV27 and TRBJ1-1, with 7 bases matching TRBD1. CDR1 is MNHEY and CDR2 is SMNVEV in the germline V gene (reference sequence). V lost 1 base and J lost 2; bases outside the gene matches: 10. This CDR3 comprises 17 residues. This CDR3 is CASSLWTGEPHNTEAFF. DNA of the CDR3: TGTGCCAGCAGTTTATGGACAGGCGAACCCCATAACACTGAAGCTTTCTTT.

This clone turned up a few times. The identical CDR3 is also encoded by other nucleotide sequences in the sample. The rearrangement joins TRBV10-3 to TRBJ1-1; 11 bases map to TRBD1. Germline-derived CDR1 and CDR2 are ENHRY and SYGVKD. This CDR3 spans 14 amino acids. The ends lost 4 bases at V and 5 bases at J; junction bases unmatched: 3. CDR3 bases: TGTGCCATCAGTGTTGGGACAGGGGGGACTGAAGCTTTCTTT. Translating it yields CAISVGTGGTEAFF.

The chain joins TRBV28 to TRBJ2-7, with D perhaps TRBD1 (5 bases). V was clipped by 6 bases and J by 0 bases, with 18 bases between them. This CDR3 region has 16 residues. Germline assignment: CDR1 MDHEN and CDR2 SYDVKM. CDR3 residues: CASSPNRWGYSYEQYF. CDR3 sequence (DNA): TGTGCCAGCAGCCCAAACAGGTGGGGATACTCCTACGAGCAGTACTTC.

This clone was seen a few times. The chain is built from TRBV7-2 and TRBJ2-7; D is uncertain. CDR3 length: 15 residues. V lost 8 bases, J lost 0 bases, and 17 bases lay in between. The V gene's germline CDR1 is SGHTA and CDR2 FQGNSA. CDR3 coding DNA: TGTGCCAGCCAAGCTCGCTCGGCAGGCTCCTACGAGCAGTACTTC. The encoded protein is CASQARSAGSYEQYF.

CDR3 sequence reads: CASSLAQGAGEAFF. CDR3 in DNA: TGTGCCAGCAGCTTAGCACAGGGGGCCGGTGAAGCTTTCTTT. V gene TRBV7-9 combines with J gene TRBJ1-1; 9 positions agree with TRBD1. The CDR3 is 14 amino acids. CDR1 is SEHNR, CDR2 FQNEAQ, per germline (reference sequence). With 0 bases clipped from V and 7 bases from J, the junction kept 3 bases outside the gene matches. Based on the CDR3 plus reference TRBV7-9 and TRBJ1-1, the full variable domain is DTGVSQNPRHKITKRGQNVTFRCDPISEHNRLYWYRQTLGQGPEFLTYFQNEAQLEKSRLLSDRFSAERPKGSFSTLEIQRTEQGDSAMYLCASSLAQGAGEAFFGQGTRLTVV.

This chain uses TRBV7-2 with TRBJ2-1; the D is unclear. V lost 7 bases to trimming and J lost 2 bases, with 15 bases between them. The CDR3 covers 15 residues. Germline loops: CDR1 SGHTA, CDR2 FQGNSA. The CDR3 protein is CASTSPGLAYNEQFF. The CDR3 region has the DNA TGTGCCAGCACCTCCCCGGGTCTAGCCTACAATGAGCAGTTCTTC.

This clone showed up just a few times. The chain uses TRBV6-1 and TRBJ1-2; no clear D gene. Germline lookup yields CDR1 MNHNS and CDR2 SASEGT. This CDR3 is built from 13 residues. Trimming took 2 bases from V and 7 from J, leaving 11 bases between them. This CDR3 is CASSEKAGLGYTF. The DNA of the CDR3 is TGTGCCAGCAGTGAAAAGGCAGGTCTTGGCTACACCTTC.

The gene calls are TRBV12-5 and TRBJ2-1, with 10 nucleotides matching TRBD2. This CDR3 contains 13 residues. V lost 5 bases to trimming and J lost 7 bases; unmatched junction nucleotides: 2. Germline V gene sequence: CDR1 LGHNT, CDR2 FRNRAP. CDR3 DNA: TGTGCTAGTGGTCCTAGCGGGGGAAATGAGCAGTTCTTC. Translating it yields CASGPSGGNEQFF.